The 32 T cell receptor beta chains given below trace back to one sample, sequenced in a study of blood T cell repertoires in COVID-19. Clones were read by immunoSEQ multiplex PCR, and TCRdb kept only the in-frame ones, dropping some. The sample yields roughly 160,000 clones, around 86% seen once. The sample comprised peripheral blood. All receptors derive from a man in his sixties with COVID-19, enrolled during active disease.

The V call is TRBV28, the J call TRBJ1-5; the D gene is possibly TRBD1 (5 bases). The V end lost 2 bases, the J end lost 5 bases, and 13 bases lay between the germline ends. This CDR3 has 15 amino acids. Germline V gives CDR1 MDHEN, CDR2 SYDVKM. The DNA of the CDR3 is TGTGCCAGCAGTTTAATGGGGGGTTTGGATCAGCCCCAGCATTTT. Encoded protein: CASSLMGGLDQPQHF.

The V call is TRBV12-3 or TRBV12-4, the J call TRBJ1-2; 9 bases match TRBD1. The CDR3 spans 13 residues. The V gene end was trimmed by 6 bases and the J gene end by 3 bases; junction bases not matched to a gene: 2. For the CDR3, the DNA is TGTGCCAGCAGCCGGACAGGGGACTATGGCTACACCTTC. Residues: CASSRTGDYGYTF.

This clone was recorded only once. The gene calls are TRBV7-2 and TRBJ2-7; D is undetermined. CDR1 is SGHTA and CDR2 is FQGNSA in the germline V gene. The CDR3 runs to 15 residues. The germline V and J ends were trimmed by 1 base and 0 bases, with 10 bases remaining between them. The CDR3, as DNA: TGTGCCAGCAGCTTAGACCACAGCCGCTCCTACGAGCAGTACTTC. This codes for CASSLDHSRSYEQYF.

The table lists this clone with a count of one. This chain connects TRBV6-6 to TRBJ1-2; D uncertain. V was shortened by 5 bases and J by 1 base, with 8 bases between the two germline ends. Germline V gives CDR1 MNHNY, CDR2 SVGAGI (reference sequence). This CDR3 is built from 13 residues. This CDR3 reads CASSPEINYGYTF. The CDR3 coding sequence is TGTGCCAGCAGTCCAGAAATTAACTATGGCTACACCTTC.

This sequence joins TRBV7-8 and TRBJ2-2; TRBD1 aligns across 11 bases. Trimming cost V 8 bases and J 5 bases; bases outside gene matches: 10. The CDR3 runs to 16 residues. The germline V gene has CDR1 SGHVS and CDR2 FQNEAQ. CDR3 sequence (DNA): TGTGCCAGCCAATTTAGGGGGACAGGGGGAACCGGGGAGCTGTTTTTT. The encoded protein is CASQFRGTGGTGELFF.

The CDR3: CASSIGFAGNTDTQYF. Written as DNA, the CDR3 is TGTGCCAGTAGTATAGGTTTCGCAGGGAACACAGATACGCAGTATTTT. The chain carries TRBV19 and TRBJ2-3; weak D call: TRBD1 (5 bases). Germline CDR1 LNHDA, CDR2 SQIVND (reference sequence). CDR3 length: 16 amino acids. V dropped 1 base and J dropped 2 bases, with 13 bases sitting between them.

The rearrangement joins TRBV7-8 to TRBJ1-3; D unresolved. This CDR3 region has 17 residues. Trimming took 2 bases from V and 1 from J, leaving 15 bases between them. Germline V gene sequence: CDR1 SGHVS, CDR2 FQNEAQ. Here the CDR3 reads CASSLFTTRSSGNTIYF. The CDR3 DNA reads TGTGCCAGCAGCTTATTTACCACCCGGAGTTCTGGAAACACCATATATTTT.

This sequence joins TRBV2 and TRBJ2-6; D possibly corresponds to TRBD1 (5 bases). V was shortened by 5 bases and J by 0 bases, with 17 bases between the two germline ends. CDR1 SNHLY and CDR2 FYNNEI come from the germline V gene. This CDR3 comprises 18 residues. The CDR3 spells CASSQEGVWNSGANVLTF. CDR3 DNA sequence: TGTGCCAGCAGTCAAGAAGGGGTCTGGAACTCTGGGGCCAACGTCCTGACTTTC.

The CDR3 coding sequence is TGCGCCAGCAGTCCATCGGGGTCCTACGAGCAGTACTTC. The encoded protein is CASSPSGSYEQYF. The chain couples TRBV5-1 to TRBJ2-7; D perhaps matches TRBD2 (5 bases). The CDR3 runs to 13 residues. Germline CDR1 SGHRS, CDR2 YFSETQ. With 5 bases removed from V and 1 base from J, the gap between germline ends came to 10 bases.

For the CDR3, the DNA is TGCGCCAGCAGCCAAAATACGGCAGGGGGGATTCAGCCCCAGCATTTT. It is translated as CASSQNTAGGIQPQHF. This rearrangement joins TRBV4-3 to TRBJ1-5, with TRBD1 matching over 7 bases. V lost 2 bases and J lost 6; bases outside the gene matches: 10. The CDR3 extends over 16 amino acids. Germline-derived CDR1 and CDR2 are LGHNA and YSLEER.

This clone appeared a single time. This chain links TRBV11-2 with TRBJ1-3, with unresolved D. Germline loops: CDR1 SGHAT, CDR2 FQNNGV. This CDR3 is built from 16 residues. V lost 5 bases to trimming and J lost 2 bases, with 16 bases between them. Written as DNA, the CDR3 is TGTGCCAGCAGCCCCGGCGAGGGATTTCCTGGAAACACCATATATTTT. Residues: CASSPGEGFPGNTIYF.

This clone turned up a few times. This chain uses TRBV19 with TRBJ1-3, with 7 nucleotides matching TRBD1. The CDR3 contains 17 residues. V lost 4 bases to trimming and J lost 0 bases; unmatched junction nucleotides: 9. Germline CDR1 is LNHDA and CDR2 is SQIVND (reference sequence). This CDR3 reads CASSRAGTVRSGNTIYF. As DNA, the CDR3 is TGTGCCAGTAGTAGGGCCGGGACAGTTCGCTCTGGAAACACCATATATTTT.

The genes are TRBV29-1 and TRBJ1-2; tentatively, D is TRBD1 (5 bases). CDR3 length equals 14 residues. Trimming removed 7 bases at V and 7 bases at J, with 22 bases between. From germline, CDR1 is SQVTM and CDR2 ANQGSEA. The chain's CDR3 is CSARQSLHFSGYTF. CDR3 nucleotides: TGCAGCGCTCGACAGAGTCTACACTTTTCTGGCTACACCTTC.

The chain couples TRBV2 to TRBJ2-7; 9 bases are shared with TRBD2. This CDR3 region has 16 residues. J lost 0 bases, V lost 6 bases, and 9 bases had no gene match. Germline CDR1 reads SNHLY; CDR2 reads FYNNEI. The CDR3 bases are TGTGCCAGCAGGCAAATAGCGGGAGCAGGCTCCTACGAGCAGTACTTC. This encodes CASRQIAGAGSYEQYF.

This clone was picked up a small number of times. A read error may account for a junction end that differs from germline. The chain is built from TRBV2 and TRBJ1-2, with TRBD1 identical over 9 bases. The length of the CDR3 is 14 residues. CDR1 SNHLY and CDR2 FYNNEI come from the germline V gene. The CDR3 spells CASSEIRGDRAHPF. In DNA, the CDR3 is TGTGCCAGCAGTGAAATTCGGGGGGACAGGGCCCATCCCTTC.

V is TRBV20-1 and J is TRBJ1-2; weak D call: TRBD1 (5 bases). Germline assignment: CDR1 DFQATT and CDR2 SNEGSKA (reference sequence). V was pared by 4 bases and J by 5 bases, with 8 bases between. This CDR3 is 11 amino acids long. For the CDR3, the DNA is TGCAGTGCTACCCCAGGGTATGGCTACACCTTC. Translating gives CSATPGYGYTF.

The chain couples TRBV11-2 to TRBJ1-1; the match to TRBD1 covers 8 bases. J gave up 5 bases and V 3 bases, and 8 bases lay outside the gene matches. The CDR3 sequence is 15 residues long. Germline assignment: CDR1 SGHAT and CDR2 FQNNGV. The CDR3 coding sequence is TGTGCCAGCAGCTTGGGGGGACAGGCCCTTACTGAAGCTTTCTTT. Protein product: CASSLGGQALTEAFF.

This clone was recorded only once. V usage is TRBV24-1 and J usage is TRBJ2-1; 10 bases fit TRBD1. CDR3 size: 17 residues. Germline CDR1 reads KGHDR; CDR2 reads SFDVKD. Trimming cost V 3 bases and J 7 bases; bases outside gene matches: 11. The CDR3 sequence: CATSDTRQGAHRNEQFF. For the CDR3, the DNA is TGTGCCACCAGTGATACCCGACAGGGGGCGCATAGAAATGAGCAGTTCTTC.

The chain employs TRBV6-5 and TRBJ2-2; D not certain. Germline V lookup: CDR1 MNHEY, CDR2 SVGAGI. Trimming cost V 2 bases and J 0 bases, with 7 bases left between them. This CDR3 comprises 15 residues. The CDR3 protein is CASSYGPTNTGELFF. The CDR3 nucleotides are TGTGCCAGCAGTTACGGGCCTACGAACACCGGGGAGCTGTTTTTT.

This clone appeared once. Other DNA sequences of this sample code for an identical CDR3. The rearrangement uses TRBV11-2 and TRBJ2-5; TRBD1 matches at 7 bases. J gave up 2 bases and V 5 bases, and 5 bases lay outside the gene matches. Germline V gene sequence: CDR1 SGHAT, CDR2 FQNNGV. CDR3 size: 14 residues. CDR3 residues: CASSLGTAQETQYF. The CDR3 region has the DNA TGTGCCAGCAGCCTTGGGACAGCACAAGAGACCCAGTACTTC.

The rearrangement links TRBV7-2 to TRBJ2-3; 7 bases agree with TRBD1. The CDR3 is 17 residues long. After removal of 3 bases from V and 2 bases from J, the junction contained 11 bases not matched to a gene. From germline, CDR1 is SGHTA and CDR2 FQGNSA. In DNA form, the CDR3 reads TGTGCCAGCAGCTTCGCAGCAACCGGGACAGCCACAGATACGCAGTATTTT. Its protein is CASSFAATGTATDTQYF.

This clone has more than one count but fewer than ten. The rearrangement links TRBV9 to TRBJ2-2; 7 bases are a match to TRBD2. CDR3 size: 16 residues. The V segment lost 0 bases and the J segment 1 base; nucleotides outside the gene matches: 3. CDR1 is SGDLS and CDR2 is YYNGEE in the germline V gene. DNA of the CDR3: TGTGCCAGCAGCGTAGATCCTAGCGGGAACACCGGGGAGCTGTTTTTT. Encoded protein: CASSVDPSGNTGELFF.

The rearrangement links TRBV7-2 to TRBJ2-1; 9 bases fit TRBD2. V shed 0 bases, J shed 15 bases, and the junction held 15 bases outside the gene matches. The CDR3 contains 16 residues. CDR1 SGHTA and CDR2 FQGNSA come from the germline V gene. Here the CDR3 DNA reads TGTGCCAGCAGCTTAGCCCCATCCTCAGCGGGGGGCCAAGGGTTCTTC. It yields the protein CASSLAPSSAGGQGFF.

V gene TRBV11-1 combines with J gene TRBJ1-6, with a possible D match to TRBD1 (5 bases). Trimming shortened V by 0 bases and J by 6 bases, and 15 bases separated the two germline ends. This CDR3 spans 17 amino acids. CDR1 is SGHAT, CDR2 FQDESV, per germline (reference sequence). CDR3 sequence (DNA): TGTGCCAGCAGCTTAGCTCGGGACTCGCGGGTTAATTCACCCCTCCACTTT. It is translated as CASSLARDSRVNSPLHF.

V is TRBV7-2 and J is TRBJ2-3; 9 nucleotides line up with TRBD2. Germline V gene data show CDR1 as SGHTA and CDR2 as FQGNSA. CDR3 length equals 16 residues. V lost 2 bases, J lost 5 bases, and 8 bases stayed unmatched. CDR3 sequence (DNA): TGTGCCAGCAGCTTATCGGGCGGGGGGGCCGGAGATACGCAGTATTTT. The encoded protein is CASSLSGGGAGDTQYF.

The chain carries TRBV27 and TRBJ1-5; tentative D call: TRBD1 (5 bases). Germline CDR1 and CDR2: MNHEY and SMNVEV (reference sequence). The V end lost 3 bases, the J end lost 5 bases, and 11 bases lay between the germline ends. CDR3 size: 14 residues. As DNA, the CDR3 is TGTGCCAGCAGTTTGCGGGGCTGGGATCAGCCCCAGCATTTT. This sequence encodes CASSLRGWDQPQHF.

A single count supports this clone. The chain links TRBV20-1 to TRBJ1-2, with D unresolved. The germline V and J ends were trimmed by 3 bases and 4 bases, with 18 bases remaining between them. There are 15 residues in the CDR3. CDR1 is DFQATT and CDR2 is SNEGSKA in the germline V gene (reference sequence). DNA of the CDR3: TGCAGTGCTAGTGTAAGGTCGGCGGCAGTCTATGGCTACACCTTC. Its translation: CSASVRSAAVYGYTF.

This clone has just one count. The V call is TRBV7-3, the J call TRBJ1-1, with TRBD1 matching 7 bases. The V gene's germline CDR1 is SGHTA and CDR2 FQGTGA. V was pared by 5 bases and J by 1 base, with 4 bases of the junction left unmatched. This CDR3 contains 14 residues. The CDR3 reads CASSGGQTNTEAFF. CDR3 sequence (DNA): TGTGCCAGCAGCGGGGGACAGACGAACACTGAAGCTTTCTTT.

CDR3 DNA: TGTGCCAGCAGCGTAAGCGGGAAGACAGATACGCAGTATTTT. Its protein product is CASSVSGKTDTQYF. V and J are TRBV7-3 and TRBJ2-3, with 7 bases aligning to TRBD2. In germline, CDR1 is SGHTA, CDR2 FQGTGA. The CDR3 totals 14 residues. V lost 5 bases, J lost 3 bases, and 5 bases stayed unmatched.

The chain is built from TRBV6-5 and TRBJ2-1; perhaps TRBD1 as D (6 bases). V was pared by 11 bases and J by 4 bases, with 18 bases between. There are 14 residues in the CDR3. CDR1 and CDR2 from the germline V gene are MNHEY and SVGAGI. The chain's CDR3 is CAGVRDIGYNEQFF. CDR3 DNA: TGTGCCGGGGTCCGGGACATTGGGTACAATGAGCAGTTCTTC.

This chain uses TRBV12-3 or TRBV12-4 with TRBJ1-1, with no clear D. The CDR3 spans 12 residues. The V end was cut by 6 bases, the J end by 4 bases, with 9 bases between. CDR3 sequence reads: CASRNSGTEAFF. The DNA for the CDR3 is TGTGCCAGCAGAAACAGCGGCACTGAAGCTTTCTTT.

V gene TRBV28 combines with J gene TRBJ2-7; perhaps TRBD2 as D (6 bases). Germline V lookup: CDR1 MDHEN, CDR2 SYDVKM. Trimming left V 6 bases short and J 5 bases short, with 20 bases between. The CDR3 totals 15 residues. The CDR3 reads CASSNGMEGLDEQYF. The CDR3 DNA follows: TGTGCCAGCAGCAATGGCATGGAGGGTTTGGACGAGCAGTACTTC.